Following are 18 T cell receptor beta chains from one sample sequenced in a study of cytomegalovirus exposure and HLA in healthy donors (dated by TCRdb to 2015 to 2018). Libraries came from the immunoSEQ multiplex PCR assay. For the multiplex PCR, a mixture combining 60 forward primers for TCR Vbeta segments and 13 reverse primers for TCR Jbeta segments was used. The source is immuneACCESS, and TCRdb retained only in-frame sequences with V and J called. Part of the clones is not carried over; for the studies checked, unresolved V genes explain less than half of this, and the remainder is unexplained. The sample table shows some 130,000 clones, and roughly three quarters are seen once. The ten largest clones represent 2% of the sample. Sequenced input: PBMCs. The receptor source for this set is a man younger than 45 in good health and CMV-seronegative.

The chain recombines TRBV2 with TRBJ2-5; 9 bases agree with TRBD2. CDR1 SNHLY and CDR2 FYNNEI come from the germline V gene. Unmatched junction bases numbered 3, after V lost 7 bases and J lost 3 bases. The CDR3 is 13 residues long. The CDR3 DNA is TGTGCCAGCAACGTAGCGGGAGAAGAGACCCAGTACTTC. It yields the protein CASNVAGEETQYF.

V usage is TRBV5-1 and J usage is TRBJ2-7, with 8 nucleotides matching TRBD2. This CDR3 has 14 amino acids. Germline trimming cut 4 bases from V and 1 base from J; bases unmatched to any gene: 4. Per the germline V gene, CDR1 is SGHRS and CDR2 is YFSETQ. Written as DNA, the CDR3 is TGCGCCAGCAGCAGGGCTAGCGGGTCCTACGAGCAGTACTTC. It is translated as CASSRASGSYEQYF. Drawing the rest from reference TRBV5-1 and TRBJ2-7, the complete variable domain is KAGVTQTPRYLIKTRGQQVTLSCSPISGHRSVSWYQQTPGQGLQFLFEYFSETQRNKGNFPGRFSGRQFSNSRSEMNVSTLELGDSALYLCASSRASGSYEQYFGPGTRLTVT.

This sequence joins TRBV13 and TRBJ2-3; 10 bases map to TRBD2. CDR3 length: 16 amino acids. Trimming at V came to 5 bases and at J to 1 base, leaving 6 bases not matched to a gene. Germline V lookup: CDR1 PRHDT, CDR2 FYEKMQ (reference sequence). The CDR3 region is CASSMPTSGGTDTQYF. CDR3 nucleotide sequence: TGTGCCAGCAGCATGCCTACTAGCGGGGGCACAGATACGCAGTATTTT.

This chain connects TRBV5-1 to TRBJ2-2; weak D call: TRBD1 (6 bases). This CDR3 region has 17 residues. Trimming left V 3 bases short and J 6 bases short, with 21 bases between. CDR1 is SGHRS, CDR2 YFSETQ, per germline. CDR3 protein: CASSSVPGTIAAGELFF. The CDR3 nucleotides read TGCGCCAGCAGCTCGGTCCCAGGGACAATCGCAGCCGGGGAGCTGTTTTTT.

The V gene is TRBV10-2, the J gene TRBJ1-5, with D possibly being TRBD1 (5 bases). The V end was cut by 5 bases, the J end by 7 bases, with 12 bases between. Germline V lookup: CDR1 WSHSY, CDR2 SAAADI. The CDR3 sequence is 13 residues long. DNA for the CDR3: TGCGCCAGCAGTACCGACGGGGGACAGCCCCAGCATTTT. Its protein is CASSTDGGQPQHF.

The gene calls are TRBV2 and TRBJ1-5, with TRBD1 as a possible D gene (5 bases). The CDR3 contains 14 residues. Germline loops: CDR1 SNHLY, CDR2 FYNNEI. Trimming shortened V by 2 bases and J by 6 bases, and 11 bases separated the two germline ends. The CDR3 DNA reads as TGTGCCAGCAGTGAAAATCAGGGCAGTCAGCCCCAGCATTTT. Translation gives CASSENQGSQPQHF.

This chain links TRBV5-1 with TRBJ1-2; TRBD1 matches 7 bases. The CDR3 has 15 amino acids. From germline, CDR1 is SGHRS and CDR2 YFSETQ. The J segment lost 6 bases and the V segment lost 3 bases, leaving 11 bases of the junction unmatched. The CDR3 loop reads CASSSSRQGSDGYTF. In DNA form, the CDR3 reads TGCGCCAGCAGCTCCTCCCGACAGGGTTCGGATGGCTACACCTTC.

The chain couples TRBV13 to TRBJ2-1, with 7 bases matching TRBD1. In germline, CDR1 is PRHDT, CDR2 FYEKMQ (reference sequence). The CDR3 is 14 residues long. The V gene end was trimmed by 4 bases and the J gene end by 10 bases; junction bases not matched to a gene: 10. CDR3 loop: CASSSTLTGEEQFF. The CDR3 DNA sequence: TGTGCCAGCAGCTCGACCCTTACAGGGGAAGAGCAGTTCTTC.

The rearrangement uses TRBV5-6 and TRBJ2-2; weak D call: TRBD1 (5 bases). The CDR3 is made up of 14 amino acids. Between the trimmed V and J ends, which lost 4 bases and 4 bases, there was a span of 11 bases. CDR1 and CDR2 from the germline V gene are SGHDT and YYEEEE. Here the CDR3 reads CASSRGFSTGELFF. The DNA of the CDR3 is TGTGCCAGCAGCAGGGGCTTCAGCACCGGGGAGCTGTTTTTT.

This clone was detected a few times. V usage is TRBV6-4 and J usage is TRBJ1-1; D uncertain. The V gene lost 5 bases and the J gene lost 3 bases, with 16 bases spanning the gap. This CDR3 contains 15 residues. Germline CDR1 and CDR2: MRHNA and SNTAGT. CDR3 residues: CASSHSPVGHTEAFF. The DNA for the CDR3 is TGTGCCAGCAGTCATTCTCCGGTTGGGCACACTGAAGCTTTCTTT.

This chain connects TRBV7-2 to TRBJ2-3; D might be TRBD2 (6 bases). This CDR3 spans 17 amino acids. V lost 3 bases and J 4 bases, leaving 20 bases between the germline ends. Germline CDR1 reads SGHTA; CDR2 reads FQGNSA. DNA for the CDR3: TGTGCCAGCAGCTTTAGTATTCGGGGGAGTACCCCAGATACGCAGTATTTT. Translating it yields CASSFSIRGSTPDTQYF.

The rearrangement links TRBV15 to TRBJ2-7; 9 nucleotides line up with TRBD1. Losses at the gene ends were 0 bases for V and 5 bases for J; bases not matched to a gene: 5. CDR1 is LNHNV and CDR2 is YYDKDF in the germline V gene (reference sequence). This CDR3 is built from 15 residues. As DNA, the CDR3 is TGTGCCACCAGCAGAGAAGGACAGGGGACGCACGAGCAGTACTTC. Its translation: CATSREGQGTHEQYF.

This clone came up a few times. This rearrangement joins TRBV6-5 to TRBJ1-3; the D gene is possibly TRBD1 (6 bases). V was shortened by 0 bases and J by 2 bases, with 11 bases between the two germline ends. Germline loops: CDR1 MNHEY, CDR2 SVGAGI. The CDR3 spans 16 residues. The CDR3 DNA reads TGTGCCAGCAGTTACTCGCCACCAGGGGCTGGAAACACCATATATTTT. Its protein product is CASSYSPPGAGNTIYF.

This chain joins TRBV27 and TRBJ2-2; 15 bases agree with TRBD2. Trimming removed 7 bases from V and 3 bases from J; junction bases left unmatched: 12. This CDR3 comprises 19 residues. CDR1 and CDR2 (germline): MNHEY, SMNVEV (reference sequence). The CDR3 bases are TGTGCCAGCACCCCCCTGGGACTAGCGGGAGGAGCGGACACCGGGGAGCTGTTTTTT. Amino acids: CASTPLGLAGGADTGELFF.

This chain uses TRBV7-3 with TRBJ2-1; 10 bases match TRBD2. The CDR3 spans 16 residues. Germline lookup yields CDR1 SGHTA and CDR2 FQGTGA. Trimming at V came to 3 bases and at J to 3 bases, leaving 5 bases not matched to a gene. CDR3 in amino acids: CASSFRLAGDYNEQFF. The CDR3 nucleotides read TGTGCCAGCAGCTTTCGCCTAGCGGGGGACTACAATGAGCAGTTCTTC.

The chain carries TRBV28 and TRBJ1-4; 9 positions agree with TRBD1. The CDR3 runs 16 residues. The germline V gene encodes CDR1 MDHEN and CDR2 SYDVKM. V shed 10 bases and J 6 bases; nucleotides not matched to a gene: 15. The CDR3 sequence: CATKGTGSGRDEKLFF. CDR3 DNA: TGTGCCACCAAGGGGACAGGGAGCGGGAGAGATGAAAAACTGTTTTTT.

The CDR3 is CASKQAYEQYF. The DNA for the CDR3 is TGTGCCAGCAAGCAGGCCTACGAGCAGTACTTC. The J gene is TRBJ2-7, the V gene TRBV2; D is unresolved. This CDR3 has 11 residues. Per germline, CDR1 SNHLY and CDR2 FYNNEI. V lost 7 bases and J lost 2, with 6 bases in between. Supplemented by reference TRBV2 and TRBJ2-7, the full variable domain reads EPEVTQTPSHQVTQMGQEVILRCVPISNHLYFYWYRQILGQKVEFLVSFYNNEISEKSEIFDDQFSVERPDGSNFTLKIRSTKLEDSAMYFCASKQAYEQYFGPGTRLTVT.

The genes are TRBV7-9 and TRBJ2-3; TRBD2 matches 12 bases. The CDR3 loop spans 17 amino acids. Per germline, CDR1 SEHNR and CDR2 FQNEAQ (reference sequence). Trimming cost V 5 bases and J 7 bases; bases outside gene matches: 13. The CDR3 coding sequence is TGTGCCAGCAGCACCCGACTAGCGGGAGAAAGAAGGAATACGCAGTATTTT. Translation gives CASSTRLAGERRNTQYF.